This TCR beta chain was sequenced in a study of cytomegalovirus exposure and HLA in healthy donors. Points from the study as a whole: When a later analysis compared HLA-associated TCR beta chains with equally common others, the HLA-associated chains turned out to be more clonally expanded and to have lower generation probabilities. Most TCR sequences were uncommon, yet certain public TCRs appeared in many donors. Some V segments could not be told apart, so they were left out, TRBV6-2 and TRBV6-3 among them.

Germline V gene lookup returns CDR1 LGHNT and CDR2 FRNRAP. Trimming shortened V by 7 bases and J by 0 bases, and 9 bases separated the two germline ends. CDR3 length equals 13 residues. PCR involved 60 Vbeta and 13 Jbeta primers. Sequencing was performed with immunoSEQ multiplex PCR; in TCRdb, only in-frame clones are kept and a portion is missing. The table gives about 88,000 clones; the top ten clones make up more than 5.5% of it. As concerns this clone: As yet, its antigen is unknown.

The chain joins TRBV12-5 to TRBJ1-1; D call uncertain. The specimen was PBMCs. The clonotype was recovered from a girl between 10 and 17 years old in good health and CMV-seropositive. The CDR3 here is CASAPTLNTEAFF. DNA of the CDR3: TGTGCTAGTGCCCCTACCCTGAACACTGAAGCTTTCTTT.